The 23 T cell receptor beta chains below come from one sample, sequenced in a study of cytomegalovirus exposure and HLA in healthy donors. PCR was performed using 60 Vbeta and 13 Jbeta primers. Measured with immunoSEQ multiplex PCR; TCRdb has only the in-frame clones, and not every one. This sample has about 83,000 clones, with about four fifths found just once. Input material: PBMCs. Every receptor here comes from a man in his 60s in good health and CMV-seronegative.

This chain connects TRBV2 to TRBJ1-2; D ambiguous. V shed 2 bases and J shed 0 bases, with 13 bases lying between them. The CDR3 covers 16 residues. Germline loops: CDR1 SNHLY, CDR2 FYNNEI. The CDR3 here is CASSEWREEPNYGYTF. The CDR3 DNA follows: TGTGCCAGCAGTGAATGGAGGGAGGAGCCTAACTATGGCTACACCTTC.

This clone was found once. CDR3 bases: TGTGCCAGCTCAACTCGACAGGGGGATGGCTACACCTTC. Translating gives CASSTRQGDGYTF. The rearrangement uses TRBV18 and TRBJ1-2, with 9 bases that match TRBD1. V lost 5 bases, J lost 6 bases, and 4 bases stayed unmatched. The V gene's germline CDR1 is KGHSH and CDR2 LQKENI. This CDR3 region has 13 residues.

There are a few counts of this clone. The chain employs TRBV19 and TRBJ2-7, with 7 nucleotides matching TRBD1. From germline, CDR1 is LNHDA and CDR2 SQIVND (reference sequence). The CDR3 is made up of 19 amino acids. The ends lost 5 bases at V and 2 bases at J; junction bases unmatched: 21. The CDR3 nucleotides read TGTGCCAGTAGTTTGGGGGTGAGGGGGCACAACGAACTAACCTACGAGCAGTACTTC. It translates to CASSLGVRGHNELTYEQYF.

The CDR3 DNA reads as TGTGCCAGCAGCTTATCTATACAGGTCTTTTTGGGTACCGGGGAGCTGTTTTTT. Translating gives CASSLSIQVFLGTGELFF. The rearrangement links TRBV7-9 to TRBJ2-2; TRBD1 might be the D (5 bases). This CDR3 has 18 amino acids. Germline assignment: CDR1 SEHNR and CDR2 FQNEAQ (reference sequence). The ends were cut back, 2 bases at V and 5 bases at J, with 21 bases in the middle.

The chain uses TRBV19 and TRBJ2-1; the match to TRBD2 covers 8 bases. The CDR3 sequence is 19 residues long. The trim removed 7 bases at V and 0 bases at J, leaving 17 bases unmatched. Germline V lookup: CDR1 LNHDA, CDR2 SQIVND (reference sequence). CDR3 nucleotides: TGTGCCAGTACCCGGGGTGGCGGGGGGTTCCTTAGCTCCTACAATGAGCAGTTCTTC. Encoded protein: CASTRGGGGFLSSYNEQFF.

The chain couples TRBV11-2 to TRBJ2-7, with 9 bases aligning to TRBD2. The CDR3 contains 14 residues. The germline V gene encodes CDR1 SGHAT and CDR2 FQNNGV. J gave up 4 bases and V 4 bases, and 5 bases lay outside the gene matches. CDR3 residues: CASSSGLAGYEQYF. DNA for the CDR3: TGTGCCAGCAGCTCCGGCCTAGCGGGGTACGAGCAGTACTTC.

This clone was counted a few times. This chain links TRBV6-5 with TRBJ2-1; the match to TRBD2 covers 8 bases. With 4 bases clipped from V and 7 bases from J, the junction kept 12 bases outside the gene matches. Germline CDR1 MNHEY, CDR2 SVGAGI. The CDR3 covers 16 residues. The CDR3 bases are TGTGCCAGCAGTTCCCACCCAGCGGGGGCTCGGAATGAGCAGTTCTTC. The encoded protein is CASSSHPAGARNEQFF.

The chain links TRBV19 to TRBJ2-5, with a weak D call TRBD1 (7 bases). V was cut by 4 bases and J by 5 bases, with 20 bases left in between. Germline-derived CDR1 and CDR2 are LNHDA and SQIVND (reference sequence). The CDR3 spans 16 residues. This CDR3 is CASSTSGTGAGETQYF. The CDR3 DNA reads TGTGCCAGTAGTACCTCCGGAACAGGGGCGGGGGAGACCCAGTACTTC.

V usage is TRBV5-4 and J usage is TRBJ2-1; 10 nucleotides agree with TRBD2. The germline V gene has CDR1 SGHNT and CDR2 YYREEE (reference sequence). Trimming took 5 bases from V and 7 from J; bases not matched to a gene: 6. The CDR3 consists of 14 residues. The CDR3 loop is CASRSGGAENEQFF. The CDR3 bases are TGTGCCAGCAGAAGCGGGGGGGCCGAAAATGAGCAGTTCTTC.

This clone was detected a few times. The CDR3 coding sequence is TGTGCCAGCAGCTTTGAGGAATTGGGTGAAAAACTGTTTTTT. Protein: CASSFEELGEKLFF. The rearrangement uses TRBV7-9 and TRBJ1-4; no definite D call. The germline CDR1 and CDR2 sequences are SEHNR and FQNEAQ (reference sequence). The CDR3 length is 14 residues. The V end lost 3 bases, the J end lost 7 bases, and 12 bases lay between the germline ends.

The genes are TRBV9 and TRBJ2-1, with TRBD2 identical over 10 bases. Trimming took 4 bases from V and 2 from J; bases not matched to a gene: 3. Germline V gene data show CDR1 as SGDLS and CDR2 as YYNGEE. This CDR3 has 15 residues. The CDR3 reads CASSPSGGPYNEQFF. For the CDR3, the DNA is TGTGCCAGCAGCCCTAGCGGGGGCCCCTACAATGAGCAGTTCTTC.

The chain joins TRBV5-6 to TRBJ2-1; D perhaps matches TRBD2 (6 bases). Trimming removed 4 bases from V and 0 bases from J, with 14 bases in between. Per the germline V gene, CDR1 is SGHDT and CDR2 is YYEEEE. CDR3 length equals 16 residues. This CDR3 reads CASSPRRASSYNEQFF. CDR3 nucleotides: TGTGCCAGCAGCCCCCGGAGGGCTAGCTCCTACAATGAGCAGTTCTTC.

In its sample, this clone was seen once. The rearrangement uses TRBV6-1 and TRBJ2-5, with D possibly being TRBD1 (5 bases). Germline V gene sequence: CDR1 MNHNS, CDR2 SASEGT. This CDR3 spans 15 amino acids. V lost 8 bases and J 1 base, leaving 17 bases between the germline ends. Here the CDR3 reads CASSTAPTPQETQYF. CDR3 DNA: TGTGCCAGCTCGACAGCCCCGACCCCCCAAGAGACCCAGTACTTC.

CDR3 nucleotide sequence: TGTGCCACCAGCAGAGACAGACTAGCGGGGCGGGAGACCCAGTACTTC. This codes for CATSRDRLAGRETQYF. The chain recombines TRBV15 with TRBJ2-5, with TRBD2 matching over 11 bases. The V gene end was trimmed by 0 bases and the J gene end by 5 bases; junction bases not matched to a gene: 5. Germline loops: CDR1 LNHNV, CDR2 YYDKDF (reference sequence). The CDR3 totals 16 residues. The variable domain in full, completed from reference TRBV15 and TRBJ2-5, reads DAMVIQNPRYQVTQFGKPVTLSCSQTLNHNVMYWYQQKSSQAPKLLFHYYDKDFNNEADTPDNFQSRRPNTSFCFLDIRSPGLGDTAMYLCATSRDRLAGRETQYFGPGTRLLVL.

This sequence joins TRBV14 and TRBJ2-7; a weak D match, TRBD1 (6 bases). Germline loops: CDR1 SGHDN, CDR2 FVKESK. V dropped 3 bases and J dropped 4 bases, with 10 bases sitting between them. This CDR3 has 13 residues. The CDR3 sequence: CASSHMDSYEQYF. The CDR3 DNA follows: TGTGCCAGCAGCCACATGGACAGTTACGAGCAGTACTTC.

The chain recombines TRBV5-1 with TRBJ1-6, with 7 bases lining up with TRBD1. Germline CDR1 SGHRS, CDR2 YFSETQ. Trimming removed 3 bases from V and 8 bases from J; junction bases left unmatched: 5. The CDR3 is 14 amino acids. The CDR3 sequence: CASSYTTGDSPLHF. In DNA form, the CDR3 reads TGCGCCAGCAGCTATACCACAGGGGATTCACCCCTCCACTTT.

This clone was picked up a small number of times. J is TRBJ1-1 and V is TRBV30; unclear D gene. This CDR3 contains 15 residues. The V end was cut by 0 bases, the J end by 0 bases, with 11 bases between. Germline V gives CDR1 GTSNPN, CDR2 SVGIG (reference sequence). This CDR3 is CAWSVFAGLNTEAFF. The CDR3 nucleotides are TGTGCCTGGAGTGTTTTCGCCGGGTTGAACACTGAAGCTTTCTTT.

The V and J genes are TRBV19 and TRBJ1-1; 7 nucleotides agree with TRBD1. The germline V gene has CDR1 LNHDA and CDR2 SQIVND (reference sequence). The junction had 9 bases not matched to a gene; V was cut back by 7 bases and J by 1 base. There are 15 residues in the CDR3. CDR3 protein: CASTPLRQGNTEAFF. In DNA, the CDR3 is TGTGCCAGTACCCCTCTAAGACAGGGGAACACTGAAGCTTTCTTT.

The chain combines TRBV9 with TRBJ1-1, with a tentative D call TRBD1 (5 bases). Germline values: CDR1 SGDLS, CDR2 YYNGEE. CDR3 length: 14 amino acids. V was clipped by 0 bases and J by 5 bases, with 11 bases between them. In DNA form, the CDR3 reads TGTGCCAGCAGCGTAGTTGGGGGGGGGACTGAAGCTTTCTTT. Residues: CASSVVGGGTEAFF.

J is TRBJ2-2 and V is TRBV5-1; 8 bases are a match to TRBD1. This CDR3 contains 17 residues. The germline V gene has CDR1 SGHRS and CDR2 YFSETQ. The trim removed 4 bases at V and 5 bases at J, leaving 13 bases unmatched. The CDR3 DNA sequence: TGCGCCAGCAGCATACCGCAACAGGGGGAGAGTACCGGGGAGCTGTTTTTT. Its protein product is CASSIPQQGESTGELFF. The full variable domain, rest sourced from reference TRBV5-1 and TRBJ2-2, is KAGVTQTPRYLIKTRGQQVTLSCSPISGHRSVSWYQQTPGQGLQFLFEYFSETQRNKGNFPGRFSGRQFSNSRSEMNVSTLELGDSALYLCASSIPQQGESTGELFFGEGSRLTVL.

This chain links TRBV11-2 with TRBJ2-7; a weak D match, TRBD2 (7 bases). Germline CDR1 is SGHAT and CDR2 is FQNNGV. Between the trimmed V and J ends, which lost 2 bases and 4 bases, there was a span of 24 bases. The CDR3 is 18 amino acids. The CDR3: CASSLPFLGGGGPYEQYF. The CDR3 region has the DNA TGTGCCAGCAGCTTACCTTTCCTTGGGGGCGGGGGACCGTACGAGCAGTACTTC.

This clone has a handful of counts. The rearrangement links TRBV7-2 to TRBJ2-7; tentatively, D is TRBD1 (6 bases). Trimming removed 6 bases from V and 2 bases from J, with 14 bases in between. This CDR3 has 14 residues. CDR1 and CDR2 from the germline V gene are SGHTA and FQGNSA. The CDR3 region is CASRSQGRTYEQYF. DNA for the CDR3: TGTGCCAGCAGATCGCAGGGGAGAACCTACGAGCAGTACTTC.

V gene TRBV6-5 combines with J gene TRBJ1-5, with D unresolved. The germline CDR1 and CDR2 sequences are MNHEY and SVGAGI. V was shortened by 4 bases and J by 0 bases, with 7 bases between the two germline ends. The CDR3 consists of 14 residues. For the CDR3, the DNA is TGTGCCAGCAGTTCCTTCTATAGCAATCAGCCCCAGCATTTT. As protein: CASSSFYSNQPQHF.